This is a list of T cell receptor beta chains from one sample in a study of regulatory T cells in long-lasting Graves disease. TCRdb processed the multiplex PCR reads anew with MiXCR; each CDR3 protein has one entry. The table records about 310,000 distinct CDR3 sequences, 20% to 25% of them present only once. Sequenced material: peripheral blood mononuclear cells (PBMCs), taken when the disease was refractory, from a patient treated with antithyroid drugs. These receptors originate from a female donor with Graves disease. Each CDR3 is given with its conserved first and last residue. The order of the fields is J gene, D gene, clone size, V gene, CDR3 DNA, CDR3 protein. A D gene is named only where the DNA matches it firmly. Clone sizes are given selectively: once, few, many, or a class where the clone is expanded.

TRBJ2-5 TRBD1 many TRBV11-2 TGTGCCAGCAGCTCAACTGGAAGACAGGGGGAGACCCAGTACTTC CASSSTGRQGETQYF
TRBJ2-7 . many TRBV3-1 TGTGCCAGCAGCCCCAGCCAGGAGGAGGCCTACGAGCAGTACTTC CASSPSQEEAYEQYF
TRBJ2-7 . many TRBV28 TGTGCCAGCAGTCCTAACCACTCCTACGAGCAGTACTTC CASSPNHSYEQYF
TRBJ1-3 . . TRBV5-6 TGTGCCAGCAGCTTGGTCGGCGGCGGGATAGGTGGAAACACCATATATTTT CASSLVGGGIGGNTIYF
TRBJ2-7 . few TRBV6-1 TGTGCCAGCAGCCCTCTTAGGGCCTACGAGCAGTACTTC CASSPLRAYEQYF
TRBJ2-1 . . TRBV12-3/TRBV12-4 TGTGCCAGCAGTTTTAGGAATGAGCAGTTCTTC CASSFRNEQFF
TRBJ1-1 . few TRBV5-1 TGCGCCAGCAGCTTGGGGACTTGGGGGAACACTGAAGCTTTCTTT CASSLGTWGNTEAFF
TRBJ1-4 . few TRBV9 TGTGCCAGCAGGGACGACCTAGGGGGGAAACTGTTTTTT CASRDDLGGKLFF
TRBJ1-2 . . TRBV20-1 TGCAGTGCTGGGGGGGGGTTCAACTATGGCTACACCTTC CSAGGGFNYGYTF
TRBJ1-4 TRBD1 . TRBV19 TGTGCCAGTATCCGGGACAGCTTTGCAACTAATGAAAAACTGTTTTTT CASIRDSFATNEKLFF
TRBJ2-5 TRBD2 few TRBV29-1 TGCAGCGTGGGACTAGCGGGAGGGCCTGGGTCGAGCCAGTACTTC CSVGLAGGPGSSQYF
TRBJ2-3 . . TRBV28 TGTGCCAGCAGTTTACGAGTCATACGTACGCAGTATTTT CASSLRVIRTQYF
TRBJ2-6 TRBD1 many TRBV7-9 TGTGCCAGCAGCTTAATGGGACAGGGGCCGGAATCTGGGGCCAACGTCCTGACTTTC CASSLMGQGPESGANVLTF